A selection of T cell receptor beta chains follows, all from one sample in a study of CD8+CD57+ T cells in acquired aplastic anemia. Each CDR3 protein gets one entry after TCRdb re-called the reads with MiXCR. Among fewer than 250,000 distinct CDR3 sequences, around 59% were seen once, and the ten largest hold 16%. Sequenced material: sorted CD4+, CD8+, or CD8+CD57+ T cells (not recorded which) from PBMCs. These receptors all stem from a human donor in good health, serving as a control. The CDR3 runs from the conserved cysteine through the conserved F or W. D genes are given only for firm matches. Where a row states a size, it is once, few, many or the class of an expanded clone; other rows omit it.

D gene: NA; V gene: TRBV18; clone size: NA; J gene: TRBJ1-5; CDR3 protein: CGSSTSDSQPQHF; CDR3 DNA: TGTGGCAGCTCAACATCGGACAGTCAGCCCCAGCATTTT
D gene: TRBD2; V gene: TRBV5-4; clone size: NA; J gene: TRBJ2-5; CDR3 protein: CASSLVAGEGETQYF; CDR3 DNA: TGTGCCAGCAGCTTGGTAGCGGGGGAGGGTGAGACCCAGTACTTC
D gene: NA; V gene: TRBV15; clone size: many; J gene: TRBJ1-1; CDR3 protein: CATSRDGPHTEAFF; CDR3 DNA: TGTGCCACCAGCAGAGATGGACCCCACACTGAAGCTTTCTTT
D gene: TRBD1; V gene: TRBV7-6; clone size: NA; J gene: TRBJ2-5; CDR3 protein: CASSLAHQGVEAQYF; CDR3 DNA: TGTGCCAGCAGCTTAGCGCATCAGGGGGTGGAGGCCCAGTACTTC
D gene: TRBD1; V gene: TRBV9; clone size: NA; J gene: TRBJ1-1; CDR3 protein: CASSHGQGVTEAFF; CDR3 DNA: TGTGCCAGCAGTCATGGACAGGGTGTGACTGAAGCTTTCTTT
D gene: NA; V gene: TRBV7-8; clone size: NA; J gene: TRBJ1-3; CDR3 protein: CASSLATSGNTIYF; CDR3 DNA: TGTGCCAGCAGCTTGGCCACCTCTGGAAACACCATATATTTT
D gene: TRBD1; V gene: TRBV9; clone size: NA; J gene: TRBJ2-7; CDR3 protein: CASSEDRGLDEQYF; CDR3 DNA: TGTGCCAGCAGCGAGGACAGGGGGCTGGACGAGCAGTACTTC
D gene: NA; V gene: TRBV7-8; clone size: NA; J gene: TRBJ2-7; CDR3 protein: CASSSPGWGEQYF; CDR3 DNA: TGTGCCAGCAGCTCCCCGGGATGGGGCGAGCAGTACTTC
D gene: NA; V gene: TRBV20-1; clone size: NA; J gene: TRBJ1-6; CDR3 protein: CSARQTPLVDSPLHF; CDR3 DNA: TGCAGTGCTAGACAAACCCCCCTAGTAGATTCACCCCTCCACTTT
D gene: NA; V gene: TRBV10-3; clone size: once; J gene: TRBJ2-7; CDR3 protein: CAISDPTRGGSYEQYF; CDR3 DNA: TGTGCCATCAGTGACCCCACTAGGGGCGGATCCTACGAGCAGTACTTC
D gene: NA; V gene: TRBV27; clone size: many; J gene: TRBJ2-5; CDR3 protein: CASGGVTQYF; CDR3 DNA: TGTGCCAGCGGGGGCGTAACCCAGTACTTC
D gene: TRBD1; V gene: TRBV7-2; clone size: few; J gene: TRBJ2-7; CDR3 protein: CASSSRTGRPDEQYF; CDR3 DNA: TGTGCCAGCAGCTCACGGACAGGGAGACCGGACGAGCAGTACTTC
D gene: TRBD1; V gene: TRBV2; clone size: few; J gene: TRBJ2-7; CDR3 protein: CASNRDREYEQYF; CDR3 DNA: TGTGCCAGCAATCGGGACAGGGAGTACGAGCAGTACTTC
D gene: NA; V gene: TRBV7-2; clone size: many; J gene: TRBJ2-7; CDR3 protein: CASSSGRDPSYEQYF; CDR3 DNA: TGTGCCAGCAGCTCAGGCCGGGACCCGTCATACGAGCAGTACTTC
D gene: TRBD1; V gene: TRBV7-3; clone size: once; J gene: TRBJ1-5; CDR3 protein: CASSFEWGQGENRPQHF; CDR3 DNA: TGTGCCAGCAGTTTTGAGTGGGGACAGGGTGAAAATCGGCCCCAGCATTTT
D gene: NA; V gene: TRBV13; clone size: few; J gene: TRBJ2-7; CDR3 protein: CASSLAGGVGEQYF; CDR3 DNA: TGTGCCAGCAGCTTAGCCGGGGGCGTAGGGGAGCAGTACTTC
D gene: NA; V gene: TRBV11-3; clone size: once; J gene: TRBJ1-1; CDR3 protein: CASSLFPGNTEAFF; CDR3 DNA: TGTGCCAGCAGCTTGTTTCCCGGGAACACTGAAGCTTTCTTT
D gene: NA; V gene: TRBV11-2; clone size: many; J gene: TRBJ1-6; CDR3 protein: CASSLGQGRDSPLHF; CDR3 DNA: TGTGCCAGCAGCTTAGGGCAGGGGAGAGATTCACCCCTCCACTTT